The present entry profiles one T cell receptor (beta chain) with its context. In this sample, this clone turned up a few times. The target of this receptor is not known. Per-base quality was not reported, and no clone a single base away is much larger than it. The entire isolated RNA was reverse transcribed using the High Capacity cDNA Reverse Transcription Kit, and thus expressed TCRB transcripts were sequenced. Deep immunoSEQ sequencing was applied to naive, central memory and regulatory T cell samples, giving an average of about 3.57 million total reads per sample. Sorted cells were lysed in RLT buffer and RNA was extracted with DNase-treated RNeasy Micro or Mini kits, depending on cell number. To prevent cross-contamination, each cell subset was processed individually, whereas patient and healthy donor samples were processed jointly. The immunoSEQ multiplex PCR was used to amplify TCRB sequences from cDNA, yielding 87-bp fragments that span the CDR3 region. Sequencing of the amplicons was performed on the Illumina HiSeq platform. Concerning the study's data processing: Synthetic template baselines were used to correct PCR bias computationally, reads within Hamming distance 2 were collapsed, and singletons that could not be merged were discarded. By aligning reads against IMGT, V, D and J genes, CDR3 length, and insertions or deletions at six rearrangement sites were assigned. Within each subset, clonotype counts were normalized to sorted cell number, and only after that were true diversity and Gini coefficients computed with the tcR R package. The overlap coefficient, calculated on TCRB nucleotide sequences, was used to quantify repertoire sharing. As a proxy for the pre-selection repertoire, out-of-frame TCRB sequences from naive cells were analyzed. The source is immuneACCESS, and TCRdb retained only in-frame sequences with V and J called. Part of the clones is not carried over; for the studies checked, unresolved V genes explain less than half of this, and the remainder is unexplained. The V and J calls and clone size come from that table; D and trimming were worked out from the DNA. The sample data list 600,000 or so clones, and over 12% of these were observed just once. The ten biggest clones cover 0.035% to 0.04% of the sample.

This entry is derived from a study of beta chain features in type 1 diabetes listed by TCRdb under 2018. Background on the whole study: No differences in mean age, gender distribution, total cell number or subset yield were found between patients and healthy donors. A total of over 90,000,000 sorted cells were examined across all samples, and a strong correlation was observed between cell number per subset and RNA yield. The study compared the TCRB repertoires of sorted circulating CD4+ T cell subsets in recently diagnosed type 1 diabetes patients with those in matched healthy donors. Regulatory and stem cell-like memory subsets were obtained from only 8 patients and roughly 8 healthy donors, while naive and central memory subsets were obtained from all 30 or so donors.

From each donor, a single peripheral blood sample of approximately 0.11 L on average was drawn into heparinised tubes. A BD FACSAria II and a panel including CD45RO, CCR7, CD25, CD127, CD95 and CD27 were used to sort naive, central memory, regulatory and stem cell-like memory CD4+ T cells. Purity was above 98% for every sorted population. PBMCs were separated immediately by Lymphoprep density gradient centrifugation and were stained directly, without being cultured. So that batch effects would be minimized, each experiment stained and sorted samples in pairs, pairing one healthy donor with one patient. Overall study outcomes, separate from this receptor: Patients with type 1 diabetes made fewer insertions and deleted more nucleotides at VDJ recombination sites, implying thymic rearrangement abnormalities. The naive, central memory and regulatory TCRB repertoires appeared to resemble one another more closely among patients than among healthy donors. A moderate but significant shortening of TCRB CDR3 length was observed in type 1 diabetes patients in all four CD4+ subsets. HLA sub-analyses involved small numbers of individuals, so any influence of HLA type on TCRB rearrangement remained unresolved. PCR might favor shorter templates, but patient and control samples were amplified and corrected together, so any skew would affect both groups equally. Because cDNA was sequenced instead of genomic DNA, highly expressing activated cells could be over-represented, though the groups showed no difference in activation or CD3 levels.

The sequence was collected from a man aged 18 to 30 with type 1 diabetes. Material for sequencing was naive CD4+ T cells from blood. In light of the paper, this sample's cell subset or site label describes: true naive CD4+ T cells.

In nucleotides, the sequence is TGTGCCAGCAGTTCCCTTCGGGAGCTGTTTTTT. Its protein product is CASSSLRELFF. The chain employs TRBV6-1 and TRBJ2-2; no D gene is confidently identified. Taken from the germline V gene, the CDR1 and CDR2 loops are MNHNS and SASEGT. Including the terminal cysteine and phenylalanine, the CDR3 comprises 11 residues. Only the CDR3 part of the read is kept: 33 bases, read in frame from the first base. Between the V and J ends, shortened by 5 bases and 9 bases respectively, the junction contains 7 bases.